The entry below gives a single T cell receptor beta chain sequence along with its context. The antigen is unknown. The assay was immunoSEQ multiplex PCR, and TCRdb's table has in-frame clones only and misses some. The sample holds more than 45,000 clones; roughly 83% are singletons and the top ten take 3% to 3.5%. This sample was included in a study of OX40 agonist ivuxolimab in advanced cancers. General study points: Among T cells, CD8+ cells averaged more expanded clones than CD4+ cells.

Autoimmune disease history or systemic immunosuppression meant exclusion. At cycle 4 day 1, cycle 7 day 1, and baseline, blood was sampled. The germline V gene encodes CDR1 MNHNY and CDR2 SVGAGI (reference sequence). The length of the CDR3 is 12 residues. Trimming removed 11 bases from V and 6 bases from J; junction bases left unmatched: 5. This specimen was CD4+ or CD8+ T cells sorted from blood, taken in a trial of the OX40 agonist ivuxolimab. This chain links TRBV6-6 with TRBJ2-2, with 8 bases matching TRBD2. This TCR derives from an adult with an advanced solid tumor such as melanoma, head and neck, liver or kidney cancer. The CDR3 here is CAGRGGPGELFF. CDR3 in DNA: TGTGCCGGACGGGGGGGGCCCGGGGAGCTGTTTTTT.